Sequencing of this T cell receptor (beta chain) was carried out in a study of CD8 T cells in ankylosing spondylitis. Making use of molecular barcodes, quantitative 5'-RACE generated TCR beta libraries. TCRdb ran MiXCR on the 5' RACE reads and lists one entry per CDR3 protein. This table has about 350,000 distinct CDR3 sequences, 20% appearing once. V was clipped by 5 bases and J by 0 bases, with 14 bases between them. Looked up from germline, CDR1 is MNHNS and CDR2 is SASEGT. The CDR3 is made up of 16 amino acids. Broader study findings: Significant enrichment of disease-linked clones was reported in matched ankylosing spondylitis synovial fluid. CD8+ by phenotype, disease-linked clones were relatively rare in peripheral blood.

As concerns this clonotype: Its antigen is unknown.

The TCR sequence derives from a male donor with ankylosing spondylitis or in good health (not recorded which). Source material: blood, either unsorted or a sorted T cell fraction (not recorded which). This chain joins TRBV6-1 and TRBJ1-3; D unclear. This CDR3 reads CASSPSGVDSGNTIYF. The CDR3 coding sequence is TGTGCCAGCAGTCCCTCAGGAGTTGACTCTGGAAACACCATATATTTT.